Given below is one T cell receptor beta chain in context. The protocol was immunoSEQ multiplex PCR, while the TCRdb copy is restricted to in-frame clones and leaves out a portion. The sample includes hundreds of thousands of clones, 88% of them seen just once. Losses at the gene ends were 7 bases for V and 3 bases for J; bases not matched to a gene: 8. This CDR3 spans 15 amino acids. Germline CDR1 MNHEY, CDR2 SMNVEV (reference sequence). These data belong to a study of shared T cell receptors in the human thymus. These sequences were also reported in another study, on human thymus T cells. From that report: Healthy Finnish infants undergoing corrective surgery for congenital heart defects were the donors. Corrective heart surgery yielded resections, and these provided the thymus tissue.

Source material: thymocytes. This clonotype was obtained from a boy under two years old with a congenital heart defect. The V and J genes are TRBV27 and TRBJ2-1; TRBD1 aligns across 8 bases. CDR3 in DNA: TGTGCCAGCACCCCGCCGGGACAGGACTACAATGAGCAGTTCTTC. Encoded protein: CASTPPGQDYNEQFF.